Sequencing of this TCR beta chain was carried out in a study of PD-L1 blockade in urothelial cancer. Looking at the study overall: Enrolled patients had been treated previously with 0 to 3 chemotherapy regimens. T cells numbered a median of approximately 150,000 in the blood samples.

Libraries were prepared by immunoSEQ multiplex PCR; TCRdb keeps only in-frame clonotypes and omits some of them. In the table there are some 25,000 clones, approximately 84% of which are singletons. Patients' cancers were locally advanced or metastatic urothelial carcinomas. All patients handed over anywhere from 1 to 8 samples, pretreatment and on-treatment. The material sequenced was PBMCs, taken around atezolizumab (anti-PD-L1) treatment. The clonotype comes from an older man with urothelial cancer.

The CDR3 region is CASRLDTNTEAFF. CDR3 bases: TGTGCCAGCAGACTCGACACGAACACTGAAGCTTTCTTT. V usage is TRBV28 and J usage is TRBJ1-1; D is unresolved. Germline loops: CDR1 MDHEN, CDR2 SYDVKM. Between the trimmed V and J ends, which lost 6 bases and 1 base, there was a span of 9 bases. This CDR3 is built from 13 residues.